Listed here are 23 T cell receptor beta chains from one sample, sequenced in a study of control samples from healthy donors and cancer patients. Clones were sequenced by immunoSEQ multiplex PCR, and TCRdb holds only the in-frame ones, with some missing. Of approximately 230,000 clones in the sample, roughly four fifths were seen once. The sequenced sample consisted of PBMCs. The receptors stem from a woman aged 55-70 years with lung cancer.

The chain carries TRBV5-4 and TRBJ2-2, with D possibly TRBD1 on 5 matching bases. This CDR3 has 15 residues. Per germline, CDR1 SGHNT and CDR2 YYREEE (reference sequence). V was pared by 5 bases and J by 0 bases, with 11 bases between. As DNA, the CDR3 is TGTGCCAGCAGTCACCCGACAGCGAACACCGGGGAGCTGTTTTTT. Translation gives CASSHPTANTGELFF.

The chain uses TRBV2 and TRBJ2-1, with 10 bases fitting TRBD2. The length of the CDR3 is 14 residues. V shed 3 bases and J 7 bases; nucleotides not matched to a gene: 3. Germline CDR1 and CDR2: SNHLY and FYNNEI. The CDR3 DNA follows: TGTGCCAGCAGTGAGAGCGGGGGGGGGAATGAGCAGTTCTTC. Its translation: CASSESGGGNEQFF.

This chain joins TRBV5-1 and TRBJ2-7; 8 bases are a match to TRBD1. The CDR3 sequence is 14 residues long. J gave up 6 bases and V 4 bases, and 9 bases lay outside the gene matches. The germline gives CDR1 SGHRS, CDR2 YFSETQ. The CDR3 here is CASSPTQGASEQYF. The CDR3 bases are TGCGCCAGCAGCCCAACTCAGGGGGCTAGCGAGCAGTACTTC.

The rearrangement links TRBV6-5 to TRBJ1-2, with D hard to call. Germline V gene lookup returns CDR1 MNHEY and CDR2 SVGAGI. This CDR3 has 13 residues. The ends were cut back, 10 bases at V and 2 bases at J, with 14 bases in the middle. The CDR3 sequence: CATEFTTNYGYTF. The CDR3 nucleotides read TGTGCCACAGAATTTACAACGAACTATGGCTACACCTTC.

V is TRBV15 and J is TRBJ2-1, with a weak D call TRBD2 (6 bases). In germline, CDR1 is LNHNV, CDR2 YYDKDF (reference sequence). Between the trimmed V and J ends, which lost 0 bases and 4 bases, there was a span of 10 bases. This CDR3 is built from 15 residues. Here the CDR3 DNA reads TGTGCCACCAGCAGAGATACGGGGGAGTACAATGAGCAGTTCTTC. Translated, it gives CATSRDTGEYNEQFF.

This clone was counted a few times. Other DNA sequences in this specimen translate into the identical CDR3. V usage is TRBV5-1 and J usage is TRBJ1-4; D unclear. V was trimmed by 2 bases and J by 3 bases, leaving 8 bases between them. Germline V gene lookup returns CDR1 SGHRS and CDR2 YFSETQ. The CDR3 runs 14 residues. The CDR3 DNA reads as TGCGCCAGCAGCTTCGGAGGATCTAATGAAAAACTGTTTTTT. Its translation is CASSFGGSNEKLFF.

The DNA for the CDR3 is TGTGCCAGCAGCTTGGTCCCCTATGGCTACACCTTC. This sequence encodes CASSLVPYGYTF. This chain connects TRBV5-6 to TRBJ1-2, with D uncertain. Germline loops: CDR1 SGHDT, CDR2 YYEEEE. CDR3 length equals 12 residues. The V gene lost 0 bases and the J gene lost 4 bases, with 4 bases spanning the gap.

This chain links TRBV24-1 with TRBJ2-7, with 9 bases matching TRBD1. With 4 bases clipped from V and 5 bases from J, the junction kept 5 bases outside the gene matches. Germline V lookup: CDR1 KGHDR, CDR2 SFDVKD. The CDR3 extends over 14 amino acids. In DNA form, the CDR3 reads TGTGCCACCAGTGACCGGACAGGGGTGCACGAGCAGTACTTC. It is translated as CATSDRTGVHEQYF.

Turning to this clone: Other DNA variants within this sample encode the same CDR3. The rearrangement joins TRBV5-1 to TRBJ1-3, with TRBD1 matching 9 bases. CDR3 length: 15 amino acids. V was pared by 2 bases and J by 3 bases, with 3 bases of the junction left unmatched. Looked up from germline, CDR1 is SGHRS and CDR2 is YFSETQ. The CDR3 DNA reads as TGCGCCAGCAGCTTACAGGGGGCATTTGGAAACACCATATATTTT. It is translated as CASSLQGAFGNTIYF. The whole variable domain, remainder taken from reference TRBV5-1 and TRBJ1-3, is KAGVTQTPRYLIKTRGQQVTLSCSPISGHRSVSWYQQTPGQGLQFLFEYFSETQRNKGNFPGRFSGRQFSNSRSEMNVSTLELGDSALYLCASSLQGAFGNTIYFGEGSWLTVV.

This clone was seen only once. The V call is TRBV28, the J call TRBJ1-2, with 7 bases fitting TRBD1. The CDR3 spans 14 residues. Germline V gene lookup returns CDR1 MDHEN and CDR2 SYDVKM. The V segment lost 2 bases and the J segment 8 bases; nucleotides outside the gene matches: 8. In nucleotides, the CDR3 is TGTGCCAGCAGTTTACCTACAGGGGATGGAGGCTACACCTTC. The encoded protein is CASSLPTGDGGYTF.

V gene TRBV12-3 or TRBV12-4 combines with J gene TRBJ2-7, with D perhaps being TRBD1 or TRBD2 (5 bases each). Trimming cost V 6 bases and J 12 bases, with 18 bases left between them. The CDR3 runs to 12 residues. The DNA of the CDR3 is TGTGCCAGCAGAGGGTGGGGGACCTCACTGTACTTC. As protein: CASRGWGTSLYF.

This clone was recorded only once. CDR3 amino acids: CASSPILAGGSETQYF. CDR3 bases: TGTGCCAGCAGCCCTATCCTGGCGGGGGGGTCGGAGACCCAGTACTTC. The chain uses TRBV11-2 and TRBJ2-5; 9 bases line up with TRBD2. CDR1 and CDR2 (germline): SGHAT, FQNNGV. This CDR3 is 16 amino acids long. J gave up 5 bases and V 5 bases, and 12 bases lay outside the gene matches.

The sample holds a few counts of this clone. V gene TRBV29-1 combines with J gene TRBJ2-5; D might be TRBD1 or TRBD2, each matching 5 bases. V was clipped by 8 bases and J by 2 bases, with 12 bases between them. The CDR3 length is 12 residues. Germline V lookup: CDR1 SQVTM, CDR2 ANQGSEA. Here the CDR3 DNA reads TGCAGCTTTTGGGACCGGCAAGAGACCCAGTACTTC. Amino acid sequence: CSFWDRQETQYF.

The DNA of the CDR3 is TGCAGTGCTAAGGGACCAAACATTCAGTACTTC. Protein: CSAKGPNIQYF. The J gene is TRBJ2-4, the V gene TRBV20-1; perhaps D is TRBD1 or TRBD2 (5 bases each). The germline CDR1 and CDR2 sequences are DFQATT and SNEGSKA (reference sequence). V was trimmed by 4 bases and J by 6 bases, leaving 7 bases between them. The CDR3 length is 11 residues.

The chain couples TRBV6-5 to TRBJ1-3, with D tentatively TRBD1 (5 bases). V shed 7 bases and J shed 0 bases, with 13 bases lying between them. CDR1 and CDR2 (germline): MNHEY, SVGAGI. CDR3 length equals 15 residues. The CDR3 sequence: CASNPAGGSGNTIYF. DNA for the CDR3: TGTGCCAGCAACCCTGCCGGGGGCTCTGGAAACACCATATATTTT.

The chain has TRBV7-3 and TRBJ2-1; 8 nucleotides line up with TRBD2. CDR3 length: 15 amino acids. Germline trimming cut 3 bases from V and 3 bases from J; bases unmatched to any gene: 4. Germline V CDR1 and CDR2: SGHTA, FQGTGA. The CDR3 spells CASSFGAGVYNEQFF. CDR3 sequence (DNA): TGTGCCAGCAGCTTCGGAGCGGGAGTCTACAATGAGCAGTTCTTC.

CDR3 sequence: CASSLVYAAVYYGYTF. CDR3 nucleotide sequence: TGTGCCAGCAGCTTAGTATATGCAGCGGTCTACTATGGCTACACCTTC. The chain is built from TRBV7-2 and TRBJ1-2; D remains ambiguous. This CDR3 is 16 amino acids long. The germline V gene encodes CDR1 SGHTA and CDR2 FQGNSA. Between the trimmed V and J ends, which lost 1 base and 3 bases, there was a span of 15 bases.

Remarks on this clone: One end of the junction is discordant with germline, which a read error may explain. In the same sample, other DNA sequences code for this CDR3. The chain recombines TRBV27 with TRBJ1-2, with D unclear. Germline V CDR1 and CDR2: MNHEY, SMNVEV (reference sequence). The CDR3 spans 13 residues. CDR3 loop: CASTSLPNYGYTF. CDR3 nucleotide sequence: TGTGCCAGCACTTCCCTTCCTAACTATGGCTACACCTTT.

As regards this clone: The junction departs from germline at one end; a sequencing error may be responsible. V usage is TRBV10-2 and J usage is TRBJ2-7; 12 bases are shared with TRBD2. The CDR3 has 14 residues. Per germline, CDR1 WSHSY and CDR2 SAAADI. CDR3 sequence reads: CASSSGTSGRGAGF. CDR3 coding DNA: TGCGCCAGCAGCAGCGGGACTAGCGGGCGAGGGGCGGGATTC.

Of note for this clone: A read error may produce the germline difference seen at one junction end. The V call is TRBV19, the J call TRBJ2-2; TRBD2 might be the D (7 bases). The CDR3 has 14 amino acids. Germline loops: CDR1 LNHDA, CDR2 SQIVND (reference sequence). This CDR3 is CACRRGLWTGELFF. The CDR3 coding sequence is TGTGCCTGTAGGCGGGGGCTTTGGACCGGGGAGCTGTTTTTT.

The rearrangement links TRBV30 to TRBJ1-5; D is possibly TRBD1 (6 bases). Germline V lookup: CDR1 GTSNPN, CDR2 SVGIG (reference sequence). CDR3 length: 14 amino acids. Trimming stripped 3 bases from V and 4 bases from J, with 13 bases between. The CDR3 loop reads CAWSAGTGNQPQHF. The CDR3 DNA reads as TGTGCCTGGAGCGCCGGTACAGGGAATCAGCCCCAGCATTTT.

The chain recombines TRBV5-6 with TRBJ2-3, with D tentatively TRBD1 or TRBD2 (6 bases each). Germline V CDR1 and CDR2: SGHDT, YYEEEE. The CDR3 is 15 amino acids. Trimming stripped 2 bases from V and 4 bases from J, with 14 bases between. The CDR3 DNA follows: TGTGCCAGCAGCTTTCCGGGGGCTTCCCCAGATACGCAGTATTTT. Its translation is CASSFPGASPDTQYF.

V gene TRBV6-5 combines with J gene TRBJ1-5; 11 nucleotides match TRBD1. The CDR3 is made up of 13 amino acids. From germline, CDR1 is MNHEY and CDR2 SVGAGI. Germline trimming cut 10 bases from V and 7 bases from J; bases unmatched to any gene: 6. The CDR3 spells CATGQGAEQPQHF. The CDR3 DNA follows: TGTGCCACCGGACAGGGGGCCGAGCAGCCCCAGCATTTT.